The 7 T cell receptor beta chains below come from one sample, sequenced in a study of shared clonotypes between healthy human individuals. TCRdb's copy holds only in-frame clones and misses some; the assay was immunoSEQ multiplex PCR. The sample has some 490,000 clones, more than 65% seen once. Input material: PBMCs. Receptors originate from a woman aged 40 to 49 in good health. Some clones in this sample may be carry-over from other donors' samples.

The gene calls are TRBV28 and TRBJ2-1, with 9 bases lining up with TRBD1. The CDR3 has 14 residues. Germline CDR1 is MDHEN and CDR2 is SYDVKM. V lost 6 bases and J lost 7; bases outside the gene matches: 7. The chain's CDR3 is CASRTRDRANEQFF. Written as DNA, the CDR3 is TGTGCCAGCAGAACCCGGGACAGGGCAAATGAGCAGTTCTTC.

This clone turned up a few times. The chain employs TRBV30 and TRBJ1-2, with D maybe TRBD1 (5 bases). CDR3 length: 13 residues. V was clipped by 0 bases and J by 6 bases, with 11 bases between them. The germline CDR1 and CDR2 sequences are GTSNPN and SVGIG (reference sequence). The CDR3 is CAWSVGGRNGYTF. The CDR3 region has the DNA TGTGCCTGGAGTGTTGGGGGGAGGAATGGCTACACCTTC.

This clone occurred once. A far larger clone is one nucleotide away, so this likely arose from a read error. This chain links TRBV11-2 with TRBJ2-7; TRBD2 might be the D (6 bases). Germline CDR1 SGHAT, CDR2 FQNNGV. There are 15 residues in the CDR3. In nucleotides, the CDR3 is TGTGCCAGCGGCTTAGCGCTCGGGAGTGGCTACGAGCAGTACTTC. It yields the protein CASGLALGSGYEQYF. Based on the CDR3 plus reference TRBV11-2 and TRBJ2-7, the full variable domain is EAGVAQSPRYKIIEKRQSVAFWCNPISGHATLYWYQQILGQGPKLLIQFQNNGVVDDSQLPKDRFSAERLKGVDSTLKIQPAKLEDSAVYLCASGLALGSGYEQYFGPGTRLTVT.

In the case of this clone: A read error is the likely source, as a far larger clone sits one nucleotide away. The chain carries TRBV6-6 and TRBJ1-1; the D is unclear. The CDR3 is made up of 14 amino acids. Germline lookup yields CDR1 MNHNY and CDR2 SVGAGI (reference sequence). The V gene lost 7 bases and the J gene lost 3 bases, with 15 bases spanning the gap. This CDR3 is CASISYPDDTEAFF. The CDR3 DNA follows: TGTGCCAGCATATCCTATCCGGATGACACTGAAGCTTTCTTT.

The V gene is TRBV28, the J gene TRBJ1-5; 8 nucleotides match TRBD1. Germline V gene data show CDR1 as MDHEN and CDR2 as SYDVKM. The trim removed 6 bases at V and 2 bases at J, leaving 9 bases unmatched. This CDR3 spans 16 amino acids. The CDR3 region has the DNA TGTGCCAGCAGGCAGACCCCGGGACAGGGCAATCAGCCCCAGCATTTT. Translation gives CASRQTPGQGNQPQHF.

The rearrangement joins TRBV5-1 to TRBJ2-5; 8 bases line up with TRBD2. Trimming removed 5 bases from V and 1 base from J; junction bases left unmatched: 4. CDR1 and CDR2 (germline): SGHRS, YFSETQ. This CDR3 contains 14 residues. The CDR3 bases are TGCGCCAGCAGACAAGGACTAGCCCAAGAGACCCAGTACTTC. Residues: CASRQGLAQETQYF. The whole variable domain, remainder taken from reference TRBV5-1 and TRBJ2-5, is KAGVTQTPRYLIKTRGQQVTLSCSPISGHRSVSWYQQTPGQGLQFLFEYFSETQRNKGNFPGRFSGRQFSNSRSEMNVSTLELGDSALYLCASRQGLAQETQYFGPGTRLLVL.

The chain has TRBV29-1 and TRBJ2-5; the match to TRBD2 covers 10 bases. Trimming took 5 bases from V and 4 from J; bases not matched to a gene: 4. Germline CDR1 is SQVTM and CDR2 is ANQGSEA. This CDR3 region has 13 residues. The CDR3, as DNA: TGCAGCGTTAGTTCTAGCGGGAGAGAGACCCAGTACTTC. This translates into CSVSSSGRETQYF.